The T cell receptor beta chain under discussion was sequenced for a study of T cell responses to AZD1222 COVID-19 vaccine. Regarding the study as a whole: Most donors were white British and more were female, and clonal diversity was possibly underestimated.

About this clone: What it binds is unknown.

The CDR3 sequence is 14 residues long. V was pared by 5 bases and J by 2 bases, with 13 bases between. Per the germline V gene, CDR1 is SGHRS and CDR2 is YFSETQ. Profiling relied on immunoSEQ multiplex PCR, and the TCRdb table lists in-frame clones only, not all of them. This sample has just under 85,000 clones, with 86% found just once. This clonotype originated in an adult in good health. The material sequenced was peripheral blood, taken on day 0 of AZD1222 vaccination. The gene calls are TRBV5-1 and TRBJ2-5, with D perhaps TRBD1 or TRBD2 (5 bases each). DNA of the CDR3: TGCGCCAGCAGGTGGGGGACGGATCAAGAGACCCAGTACTTC. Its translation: CASRWGTDQETQYF.